The 8 T cell receptor beta chains below come from one sample, sequenced in a study of post-analysis software for immune sequencing data. Overall study findings and caveats: About 5 TRBV segments (TRBV5-6, TRBV5-1 and TRBV20-1 among them) occurred more frequently in patients than in controls.

Built from TCR beta cDNA, the libraries had unique molecular identifiers in them. A single record per CDR3 protein comes from TCRdb applying MiXCR to the PCR reads. The sample records 750,000 to 950,000 distinct CDR3 sequences, around 42% being singletons. Which antigens these TCRs recognize remains unknown. Material for sequencing was blood. The origin of the receptors is a girl aged 5-17 years with multiple sclerosis.

This clonotype was detected once. V and J are TRBV4-2 and TRBJ1-2; TRBD1 agrees at 9 bases. J was trimmed by 6 bases and V by 3 bases; bases with no gene match: 11. The length of the CDR3 is 16 residues. Germline CDR1 reads LGHNA; CDR2 reads YNFKEQ. CDR3 coding DNA: TGTGCCAGCAGCCAGGTGGACAGGGGCGGAGGTGATGGCTACACCTTC. It encodes CASSQVDRGGGDGYTF.

This clonotype was picked up a small number of times. The genes are TRBV12-3 or TRBV12-4 and TRBJ2-1, with D unresolved. The length of the CDR3 is 13 residues. The ends were cut back, 6 bases at V and 6 bases at J, with 12 bases in the middle. The CDR3 region has the DNA TGTGCCAGCAGCCTTGGGAAGGGCAATGAGCAGTTCTTC. This sequence encodes CASSLGKGNEQFF.

The chain recombines TRBV3-1 with TRBJ2-1; TRBD2 agrees at 13 bases. Germline-derived CDR1 and CDR2 are LGHDT and YNNKEL (reference sequence). V lost 4 bases to trimming and J lost 6 bases; unmatched junction nucleotides: 9. The CDR3 runs to 17 residues. The CDR3 spells CASSRLRLAGGRNEQFF. CDR3 in DNA: TGTGCCAGCAGCCGACTAAGACTAGCGGGAGGTCGCAATGAGCAGTTCTTC.

The genes are TRBV12-3 or TRBV12-4 and TRBJ1-1, with 7 bases lining up with TRBD1. V was pared by 6 bases and J by 3 bases, with 7 bases of the junction left unmatched. CDR3 length equals 14 residues. CDR3 DNA sequence: TGTGCCAGCAGCCGAACGGGACAGTACACTGAAGCTTTCTTT. This encodes CASSRTGQYTEAFF.

The V call is TRBV6-5, the J call TRBJ2-1; tentative D call: TRBD2 (6 bases). The V gene lost 5 bases and the J gene lost 4 bases, with 15 bases spanning the gap. The length of the CDR3 is 15 residues. Germline values: CDR1 MNHEY, CDR2 SVGAGI. The CDR3 DNA reads as TGTGCCAGCAGTCCCCCAGTCCGGGGGTACAATGAGCAGTTCTTC. Translating it yields CASSPPVRGYNEQFF.

This clonotype turned up a few times. This chain's CDR3 is CASSTVGQEYTDTQYF. The CDR3 DNA is TGTGCCAGCAGCACGGTGGGGCAGGAATACACAGATACGCAGTATTTT. The chain employs TRBV5-5 and TRBJ2-3, with a weak D call TRBD1 (5 bases). From germline, CDR1 is SGHKS and CDR2 YYEKEE (reference sequence). This CDR3 contains 16 residues. Trimming left V 4 bases short and J 2 bases short, with 17 bases between.

The J gene is TRBJ2-3, the V gene TRBV29-1; D is perhaps TRBD2 (5 bases). The CDR3 loop spans 12 amino acids. Germline-derived CDR1 and CDR2 are SQVTM and ANQGSEA. Trimming took 6 bases from V and 6 from J, leaving 13 bases between them. The CDR3 protein is CSVGSLGDTQYF. DNA of the CDR3: TGCAGCGTAGGGAGTCTCGGGGATACGCAGTATTTT.

There are a few counts of this clonotype. The CDR3 DNA reads as TGCAGCGTTCAACTAGCGAAAACCTACAATGAGCAGTTCTTC. It yields the protein CSVQLAKTYNEQFF. This chain connects TRBV29-1 to TRBJ2-1; 7 bases fit TRBD2. The germline gives CDR1 SQVTM, CDR2 ANQGSEA. Trimming cost V 5 bases and J 2 bases; bases outside gene matches: 6. The length of the CDR3 is 14 residues.